This T cell receptor beta chain was observed in a study of a mutant IDH1 vaccine in newly diagnosed glioma. Study details: Patients underwent eight vaccinations, which took place in weeks 1, 3, 5, 7, 11, 15, 19 and 23. The study started vaccination 4-6 weeks after radiotherapy alone, or with temozolomide cycles. General observations from the study: The authors found pseudoprogression apparently unrelated to changes in top peripheral T cell clonotypes.

A word on this clone: Its antigen is currently unknown.

Time point noted: week 23, last vaccination. Doses consisted of 300 ug of mutant IDH1 20-mer peptide each, paired with topical imiquimod. The V end lost 2 bases, the J end lost 5 bases, and 18 bases lay between the germline ends. CDR3 length: 15 residues. From germline, CDR1 is GTSNPN and CDR2 SVGIG (reference sequence). Measured with immunoSEQ multiplex PCR; TCRdb has only the in-frame clones, and not every one. The sample has tens of thousands of clones; about 80% are singletons. The V call is TRBV30, the J call TRBJ2-5; the D call may be TRBD1 or TRBD2 (5 bases each). The TCR comes from a man aged 50-59 years with glioma. Sequencing used PBMCs, obtained from a glioma patient whose treatment included an IDH1 peptide vaccine. The CDR3 region is CAWSLFRDPRETQYF. CDR3 sequence (DNA): TGTGCCTGGAGTCTCTTCCGGGACCCAAGGGAGACCCAGTACTTC.